These 32 T cell receptor beta chains came from one sample sequenced in a study of blood T cells in healthy people across ages. The authors ran a second PCR of about 6 to 11 cycles using a sample-barcoded 5' primer and a J-beta primer mix. TCRdb used MiXCR to reprocess the 5' RACE reads, holding one entry per CDR3 protein. The sample consists of roughly 1,000,000 distinct CDR3 sequences, approximately 25% of them appearing once. These data were also reused for a study on T cells of mothers and their children.

Sequences were obtained from blood. Source of these receptors: a girl aged 2-10 years in good health.

This clonotype was found a few times. This chain joins TRBV4-3 and TRBJ1-2; 8 bases are a match to TRBD1. CDR3 length: 16 residues. V lost 0 bases and J lost 5; bases outside the gene matches: 8. Germline lookup yields CDR1 LGHNA and CDR2 YSLEER. The CDR3 sequence: CASSQDMDRAGYGYTF. CDR3 in DNA: TGCGCCAGCAGCCAAGATATGGACAGGGCTGGGTATGGCTACACCTTC.

The chain links TRBV28 to TRBJ2-7; 7 bases agree with TRBD1. The CDR3 length is 16 residues. Unmatched junction bases numbered 16, after V lost 6 bases and J lost 5 bases. Germline-derived CDR1 and CDR2 are MDHEN and SYDVKM. The DNA for the CDR3 is TGTGCCAGCAGACCGCCCACAGGGGCCCCCGTCGACGAGCAGTACTTC. This codes for CASRPPTGAPVDEQYF.

The chain links TRBV6-5 to TRBJ2-7; perhaps TRBD2 as D (5 bases). This CDR3 contains 14 residues. The V gene lost 8 bases and the J gene lost 4 bases, with 18 bases spanning the gap. The germline V gene encodes CDR1 MNHEY and CDR2 SVGAGI. The CDR3 here is CASRADQLVYEQYF. In nucleotides, the CDR3 is TGTGCCAGCCGAGCGGACCAACTAGTATACGAGCAGTACTTC.

The V call is TRBV15, the J call TRBJ2-1; D possibly corresponds to TRBD2 (6 bases). The germline V gene encodes CDR1 LNHNV and CDR2 YYDKDF (reference sequence). Trimming stripped 3 bases from V and 7 bases from J, with 10 bases between. The CDR3 has 13 residues. In DNA, the CDR3 is TGTGCCACCAGCAGGCGGGGAATGAATGAGCAGTTCTTC. Translating it yields CATSRRGMNEQFF.

This chain connects TRBV7-9 to TRBJ2-7, with 7 bases identical to TRBD2. This CDR3 is built from 14 residues. V lost 2 bases and J lost 6; bases outside the gene matches: 7. The germline V gene has CDR1 SEHNR and CDR2 FQNEAQ (reference sequence). The CDR3 DNA is TGTGCCAGCAGCTTATGGGAGGGAGAGAGCGAGCAGTACTTC. Protein product: CASSLWEGESEQYF.

In this sample, this clonotype turned up a few times. The rearrangement uses TRBV6-7 and TRBJ2-2; D perhaps matches TRBD2 (5 bases). TRBV6-7 is filed as an ORF, its function uncertain. CDR3 size: 17 residues. Between the trimmed V and J ends, which lost 2 bases and 5 bases, there was a span of 18 bases. The CDR3 DNA follows: TGTGCCAGCAGTTACGAAACGCGGGTTGCGAGAACCGGGGAGCTGTTTTTT. Translation gives CASSYETRVARTGELFF.

The gene calls are TRBV23-1 and TRBJ2-1; D possibly uses TRBD1 or TRBD2 (5 bases each). TRBV23-1 is marked as an open reading frame, function uncertain. The CDR3 is 16 amino acids. Trimming cost V 2 bases and J 7 bases, with 18 bases left between them. Here the CDR3 DNA reads TGCGCCAGCAGTCAACCTCCGGGACCCACTGCAAATGAGCAGTTCTTC. Its protein product is CASSQPPGPTANEQFF.

This clonotype was counted between two and nine times. J is TRBJ1-1 and V is TRBV20-1; a weak D match, TRBD1 (5 bases). This CDR3 spans 14 amino acids. CDR1 is DFQATT and CDR2 is SNEGSKA in the germline V gene (reference sequence). Trimming removed 6 bases from V and 0 bases from J, with 14 bases in between. As DNA, the CDR3 is TGCAGTGCCCCTTCAGGGATCATGAACACTGAAGCTTTCTTT. It specifies CSAPSGIMNTEAFF.

This clonotype has more than one count but fewer than ten. The rearrangement joins TRBV12-3 or TRBV12-4 to TRBJ2-7; 7 bases fit TRBD2. This CDR3 is built from 15 residues. V trimming: 8 bases; J trimming: 1 base; junction bases outside the gene matches: 11. CDR3 residues: CASSDQRGISYEQYF. CDR3 in DNA: TGTGCCAGCTCCGACCAGCGGGGCATTTCCTACGAGCAGTACTTC.

The V and J genes are TRBV2 and TRBJ1-4, with unresolved D. V was cut by 8 bases and J by 5 bases, with 24 bases left in between. Germline V lookup: CDR1 SNHLY, CDR2 FYNNEI. CDR3 length: 17 amino acids. As DNA, the CDR3 is TGTGCCAGCGGGCCCGTCCCCCTAAGAAAAGGGAATGAAAAACTGTTTTTT. Its translation: CASGPVPLRKGNEKLFF.

The V and J genes are TRBV21-1 and TRBJ2-5. TRBV21-1 is annotated as a pseudogene. The CDR3 has 13 residues. Here the CDR3 DNA reads TGTGCCAGCAGCAACAGGAAAAAAGAGACCCAGTACTTC. Its translation: CASSNRKKETQYF.

The V and J genes are TRBV28 and TRBJ1-1, with unresolved D. Germline V gene lookup returns CDR1 MDHEN and CDR2 SYDVKM. The CDR3 covers 13 residues. Trimming pared 1 base from V and 6 bases from J, leaving 9 bases between. The CDR3 spells CASSLLPGAEAFF. CDR3 DNA: TGTGCCAGCAGTTTATTACCCGGAGCTGAAGCTTTCTTT.

V gene TRBV7-9 combines with J gene TRBJ1-1, with TRBD1 as a possible D gene (5 bases). Trimming took 5 bases from V and 0 from J, leaving 13 bases between them. The V gene's germline CDR1 is SEHNR and CDR2 FQNEAQ (reference sequence). There are 15 residues in the CDR3. The CDR3 sequence: CASSTTAGLNTEAFF. The CDR3 nucleotides are TGTGCCAGCAGCACTACGGCAGGGCTGAACACTGAAGCTTTCTTT.

This clonotype has ten or more counts. This chain uses TRBV7-9 with TRBJ2-5, with D possibly matching TRBD2 (5 bases). V lost 2 bases and J 3 bases, leaving 13 bases between the germline ends. Germline V gene lookup returns CDR1 SEHNR and CDR2 FQNEAQ (reference sequence). The CDR3 is 15 residues long. DNA of the CDR3: TGTGCCAGCAGCTTATCGTGGACTGAAAAAGAGACCCAGTACTTC. Translation: CASSLSWTEKETQYF.

The J gene is TRBJ2-5, the V gene TRBV29-1, with 14 bases aligning to TRBD2. The closer fit of TRBJ2-1 to the DNA end suggests the J call may be wrong. The germline V gene encodes CDR1 SQVTM and CDR2 ANQGSEA. There are 16 residues in the CDR3. The CDR3 DNA is TGCAGCGTTGAACCCATGGGGACTAGCGGGAGCTATGAGCAGTTCTTC. Protein product: CSVEPMGTSGSYEQFF.

This clonotype was counted many times. J is TRBJ2-4 and V is TRBV29-1, with 8 bases lining up with TRBD1. Trimming cost V 6 bases and J 0 bases; bases outside gene matches: 4. The CDR3 has 14 residues. The germline V gene encodes CDR1 SQVTM and CDR2 ANQGSEA. This chain's CDR3 is CSVGQGLAKNIQYF. In nucleotides, the CDR3 is TGCAGCGTAGGACAGGGCTTAGCCAAAAACATTCAGTACTTC.

The chain is built from TRBV20-1 and TRBJ2-5, with 10 bases fitting TRBD2. Germline values: CDR1 DFQATT, CDR2 SNEGSKA (reference sequence). V was clipped by 5 bases and J by 2 bases; unmatched bases: 5. The CDR3 is 14 amino acids. The CDR3 spells CSAGWTSGQETQYF. CDR3 nucleotide sequence: TGCAGTGCTGGGTGGACTAGCGGTCAAGAGACCCAGTACTTC.

Ten or more counts support this clonotype. This chain uses TRBV29-1 with TRBJ1-5, with TRBD1 matching 9 bases. CDR1 is SQVTM, CDR2 ANQGSEA, per germline. This CDR3 comprises 13 residues. V gave up 6 bases and J gave up 2 bases; unmatched junction bases: 2. This CDR3 is CSVRTGGNQPQHF. In DNA, the CDR3 is TGCAGCGTCCGGACAGGGGGCAATCAGCCCCAGCATTTT.

This clonotype came up a few times. This chain links TRBV29-1 with TRBJ1-3; tentatively, D is TRBD1 (6 bases). The CDR3 loop spans 13 amino acids. Germline V gene data show CDR1 as SQVTM and CDR2 as ANQGSEA. Between the trimmed V and J ends, which lost 6 bases and 4 bases, there was a span of 13 bases. DNA of the CDR3: TGCAGCGTGATACAGGGCGGCGGAAACACCATATATTTT. Encoded protein: CSVIQGGGNTIYF.

For the CDR3, the DNA is TGTGCCACCAGCCGGGGGGTGGGCGAGCAGTACTTC. Translating it yields CATSRGVGEQYF. This chain links TRBV15 with TRBJ2-7, with TRBD2 identical over 7 bases. This CDR3 has 12 amino acids. Germline CDR1 reads LNHNV; CDR2 reads YYDKDF (reference sequence). With 5 bases clipped from V and 6 bases from J, the junction kept 4 bases outside the gene matches.

This clonotype was detected only a few times. The genes are TRBV20-1 and TRBJ2-7, with D perhaps matching TRBD1 or TRBD2 (6 bases each). This CDR3 has 15 residues. Germline V lookup: CDR1 DFQATT, CDR2 SNEGSKA (reference sequence). V lost 1 base to trimming and J lost 1 base, with 14 bases between them. CDR3 protein: CSARGPGAGSYEQYF. CDR3 nucleotide sequence: TGCAGTGCTAGAGGTCCGGGGGCCGGGTCCTACGAGCAGTACTTC.

A few counts support this clonotype. The chain uses TRBV21-1 and TRBJ2-3. TRBV21-1 is a pseudogene segment. The CDR3 extends over 11 amino acids. CDR3: CASKVSDTQYF. The CDR3 bases are TGTGCCAGCAAGGTCTCCGATACGCAGTATTTT.

In this sample, this clonotype turned up a few times. The chain is built from TRBV11-1 and TRBJ2-1; 7 bases match TRBD1. The DNA matches TRBJ2-7 better at its end, which makes the J call doubtful. Germline CDR1 reads SGHAT; CDR2 reads FQDESV (reference sequence). CDR3 length: 14 residues. In DNA, the CDR3 is TGTGCCAGCAGCTTAGCCCAAGGGGGCTGGGAGCAGTACTTC. It yields the protein CASSLAQGGWEQYF.

This clonotype was picked up a small number of times. The genes are TRBV5-6 and TRBJ2-7; 9 nucleotides match TRBD1. Germline V CDR1 and CDR2: SGHDT, YYEEEE. After removal of 4 bases from V and 4 bases from J, the junction contained 9 bases not matched to a gene. The CDR3 consists of 15 residues. CDR3 sequence (DNA): TGTGCCAGCAGCCCGACCGGGACAGGGTTTTACGAGCAGTACTTC. Translating it yields CASSPTGTGFYEQYF.

This clonotype showed up just a few times. The CDR3 sequence is CASSAGTGGGQPQHF. CDR3 sequence (DNA): TGTGCCAGCAGCGCAGGGACAGGGGGAGGTCAGCCCCAGCATTTT. This chain connects TRBV7-8 to TRBJ1-5; 11 positions agree with TRBD1. Germline V gives CDR1 SGHVS, CDR2 FQNEAQ. The CDR3 loop spans 15 amino acids. Losses at the gene ends were 5 bases for V and 6 bases for J; bases not matched to a gene: 6.

In this sample, this clonotype turned up a few times. The gene calls are TRBV29-1 and TRBJ1-2, with D uncertain. Per germline, CDR1 SQVTM and CDR2 ANQGSEA. V lost 1 base, J lost 5 bases, and 14 bases lay in between. This CDR3 contains 14 residues. The CDR3 loop is CSVEVDGMQYGYTF. The DNA for the CDR3 is TGCAGCGTTGAAGTTGATGGTATGCAGTATGGCTACACCTTC.

In its sample, this clonotype was seen a few times. This chain uses TRBV11-3 with TRBJ2-7; perhaps TRBD2 as D (6 bases). CDR3 length: 14 residues. V was shortened by 7 bases and J by 5 bases, with 18 bases between the two germline ends. Germline CDR1 reads SGHNT; CDR2 reads YENEEA. For the CDR3, the DNA is TGTGCCAGCAAGGAGCCCGGGGGTCCCCACGAGCAGTACTTC. Encoded protein: CASKEPGGPHEQYF.

This clonotype was observed a handful of times. The CDR3 region has the DNA TGTGCCAGCAGCCCCCCCCAGGGAAGGGGGTCCTACGAGCAGTACTTC. Protein: CASSPPQGRGSYEQYF. This sequence joins TRBV7-9 and TRBJ2-5; possibly TRBD1 for D (6 bases). Near its end, the DNA agrees better with TRBJ2-7, so the J call may be wrong. This CDR3 is built from 16 residues. Germline V lookup: CDR1 SEHNR, CDR2 FQNEAQ (reference sequence).

CDR3 DNA: TGTGCCAGCAGCTCCCCAGGACAGAGCACAAGGGGGGAGCTGTTTTTT. As protein: CASSSPGQSTRGELFF. This chain joins TRBV7-9 and TRBJ2-2; tentatively, D is TRBD1 (6 bases). This CDR3 is built from 16 residues. V was clipped by 4 bases and J by 8 bases, with 20 bases between them. Germline-derived CDR1 and CDR2 are SEHNR and FQNEAQ (reference sequence).

This clonotype appeared a few times. The genes are TRBV9 and TRBJ2-1, with 8 bases that match TRBD2. The CDR3 spans 21 residues. Germline CDR1 and CDR2: SGDLS and YYNGEE. With V trimmed by 4 bases and J by 3 bases, 24 bases remained unmatched. CDR3 bases: TGTGCCAGCAGCCCCCCGGGGGGGACTGATTTTTTCGGGGGCCACTACAATGAGCAGTTCTTC. Translation: CASSPPGGTDFFGGHYNEQFF. Complete variable domain (other parts from reference TRBV9 and TRBJ2-1): DSGVTQTPKHLITATGQRVTLRCSPRSGDLSVYWYQQSLDQGLQFLIQYYNGEERAKGNILERFSAQQFPDLHSELNLSSLELGDSALYFCASSPPGGTDFFGGHYNEQFFGPGTRLTVL.

In this sample, this clonotype turned up many times. The genes are TRBV29-1 and TRBJ2-7; D unresolved. Germline assignment: CDR1 SQVTM and CDR2 ANQGSEA. This CDR3 contains 10 residues. V shed 4 bases and J shed 6 bases, with 7 bases lying between them. The CDR3 DNA is TGCAGCGTTGGAGGATCCGAGCAGTACTTC. Translation: CSVGGSEQYF.

The table lists this clonotype with a few counts. The chain employs TRBV7-9 and TRBJ2-4; 10 positions match TRBD1. Germline V CDR1 and CDR2: SEHNR, FQNEAQ (reference sequence). Trimming removed 5 bases from V and 5 bases from J; junction bases left unmatched: 15. This CDR3 region has 18 residues. For the CDR3, the DNA is TGTGCCAGCAGCCCCCCTCTTAGACAGGGGGCGCCTGAAAACATTCAGTACTTC. It encodes CASSPPLRQGAPENIQYF. Full variable domain (remainder filled in from reference TRBV7-9 and TRBJ2-4): DTGVSQNPRHKITKRGQNVTFRCDPISEHNRLYWYRQTLGQGPEFLTYFQNEAQLEKSRLLSDRFSAERPKGSFSTLEIQRTEQGDSAMYLCASSPPLRQGAPENIQYFGAGTRLSVL.